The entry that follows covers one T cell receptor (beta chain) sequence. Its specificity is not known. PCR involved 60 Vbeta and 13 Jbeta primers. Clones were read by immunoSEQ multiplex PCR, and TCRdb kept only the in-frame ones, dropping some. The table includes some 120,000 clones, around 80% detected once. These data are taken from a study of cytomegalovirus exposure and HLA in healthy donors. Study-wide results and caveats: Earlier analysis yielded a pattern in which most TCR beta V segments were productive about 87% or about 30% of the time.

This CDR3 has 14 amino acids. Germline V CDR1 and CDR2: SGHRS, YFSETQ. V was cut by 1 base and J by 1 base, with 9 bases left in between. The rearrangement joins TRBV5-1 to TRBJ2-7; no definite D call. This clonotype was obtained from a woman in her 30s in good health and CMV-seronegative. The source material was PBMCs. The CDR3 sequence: CASSLTPASYEQYF. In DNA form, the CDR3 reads TGCGCCAGCAGCTTGACGCCTGCGTCCTACGAGCAGTACTTC.